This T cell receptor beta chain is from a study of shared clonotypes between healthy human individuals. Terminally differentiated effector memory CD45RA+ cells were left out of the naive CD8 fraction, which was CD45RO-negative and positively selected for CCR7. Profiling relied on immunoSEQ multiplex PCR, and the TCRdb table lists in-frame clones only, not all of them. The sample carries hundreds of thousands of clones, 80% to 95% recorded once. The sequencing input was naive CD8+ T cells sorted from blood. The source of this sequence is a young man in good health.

DNA for the CDR3: TGTGCCAGCAGCTACCAGGGACTAGTAGACGAGCAGTACTTC. Its protein product is CASSYQGLVDEQYF. J is TRBJ2-7 and V is TRBV5-4, with 8 bases that match TRBD2. Germline CDR1 and CDR2: SGHNT and YYREEE (reference sequence). V lost 3 bases to trimming and J lost 5 bases; unmatched junction nucleotides: 7. The CDR3 is 14 residues long.